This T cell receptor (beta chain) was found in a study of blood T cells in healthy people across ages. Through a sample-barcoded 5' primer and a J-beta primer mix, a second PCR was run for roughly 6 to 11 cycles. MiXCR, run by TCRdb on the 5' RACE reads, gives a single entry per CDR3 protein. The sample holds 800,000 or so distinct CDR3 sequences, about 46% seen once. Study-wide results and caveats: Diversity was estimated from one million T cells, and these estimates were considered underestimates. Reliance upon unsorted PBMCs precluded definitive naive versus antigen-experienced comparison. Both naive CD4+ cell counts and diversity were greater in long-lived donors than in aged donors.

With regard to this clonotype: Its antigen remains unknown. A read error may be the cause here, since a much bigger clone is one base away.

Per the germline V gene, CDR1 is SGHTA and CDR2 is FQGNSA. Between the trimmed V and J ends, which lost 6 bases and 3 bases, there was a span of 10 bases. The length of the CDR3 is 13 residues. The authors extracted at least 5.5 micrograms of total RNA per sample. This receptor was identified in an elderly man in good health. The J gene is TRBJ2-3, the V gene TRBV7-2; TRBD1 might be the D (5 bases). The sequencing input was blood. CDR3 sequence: CASRQGRTDTQYF. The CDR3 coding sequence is TGTGCCAGCAGGCAGGGTAGGACAGATACGCAGTATTTT.